This is a list of T cell receptor beta chains from one sample in a study of PD-L1 blockade in urothelial cancer. TCRdb keeps only in-frame clones here, not all; method: immunoSEQ multiplex PCR. Of around 110,000 clones listed, 75% to 90% were seen once; the top ten hold about 1.5%. This sample comprised PBMCs, obtained around atezolizumab (anti-PD-L1) treatment. Source of these receptors: a man aged 55-75 years with urothelial cancer. CDR3s include the opening cysteine and the closing phenylalanine or tryptophan. Fields, in order: V gene, CDR3 length, J gene, D gene, clone size, CDR3 protein, CDR3 DNA. D genes are given only for firm matches. Rows give clone size only sometimes, using once, few, many, or a class for an expanded clone.

TRBV5-1	16	TRBJ2-2	NA	NA	CASSPEDLANTGELFF	TGCGCCAGCAGCCCGGAAGACTTAGCGAACACCGGGGAGCTGTTTTTT
TRBV5-5	18	TRBJ1-5	TRBD1	few	CASSFHLSRGQVNQPQHF	TGTGCCAGCAGCTTCCACCTCTCGAGGGGACAGGTCAATCAGCCCCAGCATTTT
TRBV25-1	11	TRBJ2-7	NA	NA	CATSRVNEQYF	TGTGCCACTTCGAGGGTCAACGAGCAGTACTTC
TRBV28	13	TRBJ1-2	NA	few	CASGVLANYGYTF	TGTGCCAGTGGCGTTCTAGCTAACTATGGCTACACCTTC
TRBV11-2	13	TRBJ1-2	TRBD1	NA	CASSLEVGTGLTF	TGTGCCAGCAGCTTAGAAGTAGGGACAGGGCTGACCTTC
TRBV7-2	13	TRBJ2-1	NA	NA	CASSDPSSVEQFF	TGTGCCAGCAGCGATCCCTCTAGCGTGGAGCAGTTCTTC
TRBV11-2	12	TRBJ1-2	NA	NA	CASSWKGDGYTF	TGTGCCAGCAGCTGGAAGGGGGATGGCTACACCTTC
TRBV18	13	TRBJ1-2	NA	NA	CASSPPAGYGYTF	TGTGCCAGCTCACCACCGGCGGGCTATGGCTACACCTTC
TRBV2	15	TRBJ2-1	TRBD2	NA	CASSEGIAGANEQFF	TGTGCCAGCAGCGAAGGGATAGCGGGAGCCAATGAGCAGTTCTTC
TRBV5-5	15	TRBJ2-5	NA	NA	CASSLPQGGGETQYF	TGTGCCAGCAGCTTGCCCCAGGGAGGCGGCGAGACCCAGTACTTC
TRBV5-6	13	TRBJ1-2	NA	NA	CASSLRQTYGYTF	TGTGCCAGCAGCTTGCGGCAGACTTATGGCTACACCTTC
TRBV2	14	TRBJ1-1	TRBD1	NA	CASSRDRGWVEAFF	TGTGCCAGCAGCCGGGACAGGGGGTGGGTTGAAGCTTTCTTT
TRBV18	17	TRBJ2-7	NA	once	CASSPYPGTQKTYEQYF	TGTGCCAGCTCACCCTACCCCGGGACACAAAAAACCTACGAGCAGTACTTC
TRBV4-1	14	TRBJ1-2	TRBD1	few	CASSRTGGTDGYTF	TGCGCCAGCAGCCGAACAGGGGGCACGGACGGCTACACCTTC
TRBV5-4	17	TRBJ2-1	NA	NA	CASSLDASSANYNEQFF	TGTGCCAGCAGCTTGGATGCATCTAGCGCAAACTACAATGAGCAGTTCTTC
TRBV25-1	13	TRBJ1-1	NA	NA	CASSVNSNTEAFF	TGTGCCAGCAGTGTAAACAGCAACACTGAAGCTTTCTTT
TRBV4-1	13	TRBJ1-5	NA	NA	CASSQDPDQPQHF	TGCGCCAGCAGCCAAGACCCCGATCAGCCCCAGCATTTT
TRBV27	17	TRBJ2-2	TRBD2	NA	CASSTGTSGGLTGELFF	TGTGCCAGCAGTACCGGGACTAGCGGGGGGCTCACCGGGGAGCTGTTTTTT
TRBV5-6	15	TRBJ1-2	NA	NA	CASSPGTEANYGYTF	TGTGCCAGCAGCCCGGGGACTGAAGCTAACTATGGCTACACCTTC
TRBV25-1	11	TRBJ1-2	NA	NA	CASRGQRGYTF	TGTGCCAGTCGCGGACAGAGGGGCTACACCTTC
TRBV30	13	TRBJ1-5	NA	NA	CAWSASGTSTQHF	TGTGCCTGGAGTGCCTCGGGGACTTCTACCCAGCATTTT
TRBV11-1	16	TRBJ2-1	TRBD2	once	CASSSGLAGLYNEQFF	TGTGCCAGCAGCTCCGGACTAGCGGGCCTGTACAATGAGCAGTTCTTC
TRBV29-1	13	TRBJ2-1	TRBD1	NA	CSFWTGANNEQFF	TGCAGCTTTTGGACAGGAGCAAACAATGAGCAGTTCTTC
TRBV28	15	TRBJ2-7	TRBD2	few	CASSPGLAFGYEQYF	TGTGCCAGCAGCCCTGGACTAGCCTTCGGGTACGAGCAGTACTTC
TRBV2	14	TRBJ2-3	NA	NA	CASNWRGSTDTQYF	TGTGCCAGCAACTGGAGGGGAAGCACAGATACGCAGTATTTT
TRBV15	16	TRBJ2-7	TRBD1	NA	CATSRYPGQGADEQYF	TGTGCCACCAGCAGGTACCCGGGACAGGGGGCGGACGAGCAGTACTTC
TRBV6-6	13	TRBJ2-2	NA	NA	CASSPRETGELFF	TGTGCCAGCAGTCCCCGGGAGACCGGGGAGCTGTTTTTT
TRBV9	16	TRBJ1-1	NA	NA	CASSGGDRSTNTEAFF	TGTGCCAGCAGCGGGGGGGACCGATCAACCAACACTGAAGCTTTCTTT
TRBV4-2	18	TRBJ2-2	TRBD2	NA	CASSRLPPAGGPPGELFF	TGTGCCAGCAGCCGCCTTCCCCCAGCGGGGGGGCCCCCCGGGGAGCTGTTTTTT
TRBV4-2	15	TRBJ1-4	NA	NA	CASSQEGRGEVKLFF	TGTGCCAGCAGCCAAGAGGGCAGGGGTGAGGTAAAACTGTTTTTT
TRBV29-1	14	TRBJ1-1	NA	NA	CSLRTGLSNTEAFF	TGCAGCCTAAGGACGGGACTATCGAACACTGAAGCTTTCTTT
TRBV5-1	14	TRBJ2-7	TRBD1	NA	CASSPRTGSYEQYF	TGCGCCAGCAGCCCTCGGACAGGCTCCTACGAGCAGTACTTC
TRBV7-8	17	TRBJ2-7	TRBD1	few	CASSLALTIDRAYEQYF	TGTGCCAGCAGCTTAGCTTTGACAATCGACAGGGCCTACGAGCAGTACTTC
TRBV29-1	17	TRBJ2-1	TRBD2	NA	CSVGLAGVPSSYNEQFF	TGCAGCGTCGGACTAGCGGGGGTACCCAGCTCCTACAATGAGCAGTTCTTC
TRBV2	11	TRBJ2-7	NA	NA	CASSEYYEQYF	TGTGCCAGCAGTGAGTACTACGAGCAGTACTTC
TRBV13	13	TRBJ2-1	NA	NA	CASSPTRVSEQFF	TGTGCCAGCAGCCCGACTCGGGTGAGTGAGCAGTTCTTC
TRBV11-2	12	TRBJ2-7	NA	NA	CASSLIPSEQYF	TGTGCCAGCAGCTTAATCCCCTCCGAGCAGTACTTC
TRBV9	13	TRBJ1-1	TRBD1	once	CASSPPDRGEAFF	TGTGCCAGCAGCCCACCTGACAGGGGGGAAGCTTTCTTT
TRBV9	14	TRBJ1-4	NA	once	CASSPQGANEKLFF	TGTGCCAGCAGCCCACAGGGAGCTAATGAAAAACTGTTTTTT
TRBV7-9	12	TRBJ2-7	NA	NA	CASSPGHPGKYF	TGTGCCAGCAGCCCCGGACACCCTGGGAAGTACTTC
TRBV4-2	17	TRBJ1-1	NA	NA	CASSPKSGGESGTEAFF	TGTGCCAGCAGCCCAAAATCGGGGGGGGAGAGTGGAACTGAAGCTTTCTTT
TRBV6-5	13	TRBJ1-2	TRBD1	once	CASSPGQGQGYTF	TGTGCCAGCAGTCCAGGACAGGGGCAAGGCTACACCTTC
TRBV6-6	14	TRBJ2-4	TRBD1	NA	CASSYTGTANIQYF	TGTGCCAGCAGTTACACCGGGACAGCGAACATTCAGTACTTC
TRBV7-9	14	TRBJ2-7	TRBD1	NA	CASSLEPGGAQQYF	TGTGCCAGCAGCTTAGAGCCAGGGGGCGCTCAGCAGTACTTC
TRBV6-1	14	TRBJ1-1	TRBD1	NA	CASTTTGVGSEAFF	TGTGCCAGCACTACGACAGGGGTTGGCTCTGAAGCTTTCTTT
TRBV6-7	18	TRBJ1-5	NA	NA	CASSYSSGGGGTGQPQHF	TGTGCCAGCAGTTACTCGAGTGGGGGCGGTGGGACGGGGCAGCCCCAGCATTTT
TRBV28	14	TRBJ1-2	NA	NA	CASSPGVTNYGYTF	TGTGCCAGCAGTCCAGGGGTTACTAACTATGGCTACACCTTC
TRBV9	17	TRBJ1-4	TRBD1	NA	CASSVTEGAGVQEKLFF	TGTGCCAGCAGCGTGACCGAGGGGGCAGGGGTTCAGGAAAAACTGTTTTTT
TRBV5-1	17	TRBJ2-3	TRBD2	NA	CASSLARLAGGADTQYF	TGCGCCAGCAGCTTGGCCCGGCTAGCGGGAGGGGCAGATACGCAGTATTTT
TRBV5-4	16	TRBJ2-5	NA	NA	CASSLGAGVVQETQYF	TGTGCCAGCAGCCTGGGGGCGGGGGTTGTTCAAGAGACCCAGTACTTC
TRBV28	13	TRBJ1-5	NA	NA	CASSLEGAKPQHF	TGTGCCAGCAGCCTTGAAGGGGCGAAGCCCCAGCATTTT
TRBV11-3	16	TRBJ2-3	TRBD2	NA	CASSLGAGGPTDTQYF	TGTGCCAGCAGCCTGGGGGCGGGGGGGCCCACAGATACGCAGTATTTT